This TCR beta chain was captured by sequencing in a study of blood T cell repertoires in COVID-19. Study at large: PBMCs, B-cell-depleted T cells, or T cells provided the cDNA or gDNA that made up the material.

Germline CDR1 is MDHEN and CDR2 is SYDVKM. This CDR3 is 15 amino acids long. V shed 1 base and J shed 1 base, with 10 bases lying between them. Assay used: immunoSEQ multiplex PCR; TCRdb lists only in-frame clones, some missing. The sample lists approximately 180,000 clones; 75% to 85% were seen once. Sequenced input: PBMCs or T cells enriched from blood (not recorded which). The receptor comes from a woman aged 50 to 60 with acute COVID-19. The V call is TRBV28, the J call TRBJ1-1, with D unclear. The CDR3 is CASSLLNRRNTEAFF. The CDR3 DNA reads TGTGCCAGCAGTTTATTGAACAGAAGGAACACTGAAGCTTTCTTT.